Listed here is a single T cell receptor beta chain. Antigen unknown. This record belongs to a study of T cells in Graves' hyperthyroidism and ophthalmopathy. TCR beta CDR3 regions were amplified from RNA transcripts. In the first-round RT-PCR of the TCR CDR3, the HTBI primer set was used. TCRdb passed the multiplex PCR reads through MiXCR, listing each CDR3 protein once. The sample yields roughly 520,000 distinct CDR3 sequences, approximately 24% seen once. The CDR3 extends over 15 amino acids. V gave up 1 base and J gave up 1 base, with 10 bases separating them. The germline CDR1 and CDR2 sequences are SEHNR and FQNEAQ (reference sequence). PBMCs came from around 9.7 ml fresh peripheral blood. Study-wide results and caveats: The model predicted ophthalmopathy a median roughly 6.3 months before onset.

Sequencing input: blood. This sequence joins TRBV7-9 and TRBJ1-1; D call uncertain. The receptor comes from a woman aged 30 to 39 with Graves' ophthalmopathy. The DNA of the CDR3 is TGTGCCAGCAGCTTAGAACACCCCGCGAACACTGAAGCTTTCTTT. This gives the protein CASSLEHPANTEAFF.